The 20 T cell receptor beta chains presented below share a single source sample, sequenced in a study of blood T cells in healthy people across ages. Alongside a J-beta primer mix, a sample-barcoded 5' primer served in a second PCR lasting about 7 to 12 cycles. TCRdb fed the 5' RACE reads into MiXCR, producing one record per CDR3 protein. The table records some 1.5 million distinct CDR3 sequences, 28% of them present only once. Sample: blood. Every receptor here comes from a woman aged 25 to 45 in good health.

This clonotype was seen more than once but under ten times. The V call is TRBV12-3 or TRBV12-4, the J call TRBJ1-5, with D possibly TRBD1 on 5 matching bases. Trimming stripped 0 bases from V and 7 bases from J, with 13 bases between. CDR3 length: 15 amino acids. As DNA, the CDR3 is TGTGCCAGCAGTTTAGCGGGGTCAGGGAGACAGCCCCAGCATTTT. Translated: CASSLAGSGRQPQHF.

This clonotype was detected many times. CDR3 in DNA: TGCAGCGCAAGGGAAGGGGTCCCCGCAGATACGCAGTATTTT. Its protein is CSAREGVPADTQYF. The rearrangement uses TRBV29-1 and TRBJ2-3, with D perhaps TRBD1 (5 bases). This CDR3 contains 14 residues. In germline, CDR1 is SQVTM, CDR2 ANQGSEA. Trimming took 7 bases from V and 4 from J, leaving 18 bases between them.

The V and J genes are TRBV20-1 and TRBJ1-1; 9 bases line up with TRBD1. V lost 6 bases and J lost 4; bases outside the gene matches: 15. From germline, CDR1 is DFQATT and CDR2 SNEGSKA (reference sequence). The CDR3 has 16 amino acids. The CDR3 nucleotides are TGCAGTGCGAACAAAGGTACAGGGGGCTGGAGCACTGAAGCTTTCTTT. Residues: CSANKGTGGWSTEAFF.

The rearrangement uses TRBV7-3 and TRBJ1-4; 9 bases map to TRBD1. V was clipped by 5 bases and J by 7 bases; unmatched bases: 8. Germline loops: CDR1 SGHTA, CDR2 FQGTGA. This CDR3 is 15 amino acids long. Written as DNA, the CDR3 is TGTGCCAGCAGCCTTACAGGGGGCAGGGGTGAAAAACTGTTTTTT. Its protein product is CASSLTGGRGEKLFF.

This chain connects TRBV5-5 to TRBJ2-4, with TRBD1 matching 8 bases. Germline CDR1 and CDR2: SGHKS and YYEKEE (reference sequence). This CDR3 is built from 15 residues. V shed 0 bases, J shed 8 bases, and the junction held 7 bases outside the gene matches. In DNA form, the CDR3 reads TGTGCCAGCAGCTTGGCAGGGGGCGAGGTGGACATTCAGTACTTC. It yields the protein CASSLAGGEVDIQYF.

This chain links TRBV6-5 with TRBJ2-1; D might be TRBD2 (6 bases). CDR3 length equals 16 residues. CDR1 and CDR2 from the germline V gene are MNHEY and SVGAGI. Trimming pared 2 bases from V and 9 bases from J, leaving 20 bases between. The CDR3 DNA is TGTGCCAGCAGTTACCTAGCATATGCCCGGGGAGGTGAGCAGTTCTTC. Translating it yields CASSYLAYARGGEQFF.

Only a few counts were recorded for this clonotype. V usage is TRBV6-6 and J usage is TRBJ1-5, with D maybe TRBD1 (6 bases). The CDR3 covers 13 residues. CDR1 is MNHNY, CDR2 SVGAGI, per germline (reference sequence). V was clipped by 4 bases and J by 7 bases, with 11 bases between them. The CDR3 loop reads CASSLRQAQPQHF. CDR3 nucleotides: TGTGCCAGCAGTTTACGACAGGCCCAGCCCCAGCATTTT.

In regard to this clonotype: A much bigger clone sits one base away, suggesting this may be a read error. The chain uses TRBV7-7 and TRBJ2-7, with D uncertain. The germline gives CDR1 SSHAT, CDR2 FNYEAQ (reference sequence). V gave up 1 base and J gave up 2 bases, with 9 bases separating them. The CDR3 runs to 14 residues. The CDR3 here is CASSLVSRTYEQYF. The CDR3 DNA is TGTGCCAGCAGCTTAGTTTCACGAACCTACGAGCAGTACTTC. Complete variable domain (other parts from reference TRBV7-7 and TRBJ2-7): GAGVSQSPRYKVTKRGQDVTLRCDPISSHATLYWYQQALGQGPEFLTYFNYEAQPDKSGLPSDRFSAERPEGSISTLTIQRTEQRDSAMYRCASSLVSRTYEQYFGPGTRLTVT.

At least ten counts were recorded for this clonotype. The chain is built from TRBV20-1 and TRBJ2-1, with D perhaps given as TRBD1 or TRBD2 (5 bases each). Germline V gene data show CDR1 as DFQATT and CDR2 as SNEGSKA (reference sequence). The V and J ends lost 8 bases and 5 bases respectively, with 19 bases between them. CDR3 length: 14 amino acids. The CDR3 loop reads CSIIPGPLNNEQFF. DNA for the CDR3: TGCAGTATTATTCCGGGACCTTTAAACAATGAGCAGTTCTTC.

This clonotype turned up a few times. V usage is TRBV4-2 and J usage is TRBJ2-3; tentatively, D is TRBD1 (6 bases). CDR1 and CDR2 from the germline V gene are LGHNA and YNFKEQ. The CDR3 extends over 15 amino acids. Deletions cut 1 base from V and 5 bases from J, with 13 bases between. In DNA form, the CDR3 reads TGTGCCAGCAGCCAAGGGGGCGAGGACAGAGATACGCAGTATTTT. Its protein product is CASSQGGEDRDTQYF.

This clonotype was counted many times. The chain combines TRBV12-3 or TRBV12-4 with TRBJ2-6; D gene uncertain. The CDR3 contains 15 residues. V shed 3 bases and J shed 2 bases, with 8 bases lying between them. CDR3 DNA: TGTGCCAGCAGTTTGCCCCTCCCTGGGGCCAACGTCCTGACTTTC. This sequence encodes CASSLPLPGANVLTF.

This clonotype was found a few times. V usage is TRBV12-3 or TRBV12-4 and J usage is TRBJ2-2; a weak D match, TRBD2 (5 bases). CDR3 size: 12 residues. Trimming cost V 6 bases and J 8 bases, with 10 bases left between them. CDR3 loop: CASSRSGGELFF. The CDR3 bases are TGTGCCAGCAGCCGCAGCGGTGGGGAGCTGTTTTTT.

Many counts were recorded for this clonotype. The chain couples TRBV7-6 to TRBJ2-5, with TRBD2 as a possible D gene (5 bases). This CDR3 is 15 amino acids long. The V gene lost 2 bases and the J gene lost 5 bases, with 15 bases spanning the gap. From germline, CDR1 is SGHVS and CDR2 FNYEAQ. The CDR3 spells CASSLQLIPGETQYF. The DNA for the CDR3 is TGTGCCAGCAGCTTACAGCTGATACCGGGGGAGACCCAGTACTTC.

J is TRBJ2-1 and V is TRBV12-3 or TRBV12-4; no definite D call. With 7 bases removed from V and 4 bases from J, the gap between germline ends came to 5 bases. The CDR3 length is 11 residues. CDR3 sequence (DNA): TGTGCCAGCAAATGGTACAATGAGCAGTTCTTC. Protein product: CASKWYNEQFF.

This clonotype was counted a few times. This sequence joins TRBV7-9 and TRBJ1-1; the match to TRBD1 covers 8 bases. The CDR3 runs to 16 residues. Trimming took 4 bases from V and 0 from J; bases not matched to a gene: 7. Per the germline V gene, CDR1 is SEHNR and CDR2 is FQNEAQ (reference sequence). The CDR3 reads CASSSGQGGMNTEAFF. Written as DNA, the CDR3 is TGTGCCAGCAGCTCCGGACAGGGAGGCATGAACACTGAAGCTTTCTTT.

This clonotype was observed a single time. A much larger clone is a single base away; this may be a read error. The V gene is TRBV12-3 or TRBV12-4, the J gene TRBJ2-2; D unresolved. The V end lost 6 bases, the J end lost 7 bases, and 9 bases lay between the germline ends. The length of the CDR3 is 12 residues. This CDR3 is CASRRVVGELFF. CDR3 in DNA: TGTGCCAGCAGACGGGTGGTCGGGGAGCTGTTTTTT.

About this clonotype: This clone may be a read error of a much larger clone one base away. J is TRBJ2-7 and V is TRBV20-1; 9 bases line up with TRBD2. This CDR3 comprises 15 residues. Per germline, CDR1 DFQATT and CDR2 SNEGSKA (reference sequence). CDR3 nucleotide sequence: TGCAGTGTTAGAGATCCAGCGGGGGGCCTCTACGAGCAGTACTTC. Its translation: CSVRDPAGGLYEQYF.

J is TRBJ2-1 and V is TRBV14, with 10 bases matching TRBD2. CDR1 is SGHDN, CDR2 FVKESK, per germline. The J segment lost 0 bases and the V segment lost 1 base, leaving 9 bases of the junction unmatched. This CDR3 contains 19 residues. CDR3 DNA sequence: TGTGCCAGCAGCCAAGCGTCCGGGACTAGCGTCAGCTCCTACAATGAGCAGTTCTTC. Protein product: CASSQASGTSVSSYNEQFF.

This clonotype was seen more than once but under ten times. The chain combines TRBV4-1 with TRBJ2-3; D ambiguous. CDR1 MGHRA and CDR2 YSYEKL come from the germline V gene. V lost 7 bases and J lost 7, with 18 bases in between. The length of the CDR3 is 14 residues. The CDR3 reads CASKSRVEAHTQYF. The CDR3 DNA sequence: TGCGCCAGCAAGTCTCGTGTAGAGGCCCATACGCAGTATTTT.

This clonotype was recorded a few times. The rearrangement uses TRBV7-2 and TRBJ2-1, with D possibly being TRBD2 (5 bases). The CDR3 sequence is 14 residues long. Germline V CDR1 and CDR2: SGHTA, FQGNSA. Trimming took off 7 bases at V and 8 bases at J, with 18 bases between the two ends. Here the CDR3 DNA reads TGTGCCAGCACCCCTCAGCTAGCATCGGATGAGCAGTTCTTC. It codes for CASTPQLASDEQFF.